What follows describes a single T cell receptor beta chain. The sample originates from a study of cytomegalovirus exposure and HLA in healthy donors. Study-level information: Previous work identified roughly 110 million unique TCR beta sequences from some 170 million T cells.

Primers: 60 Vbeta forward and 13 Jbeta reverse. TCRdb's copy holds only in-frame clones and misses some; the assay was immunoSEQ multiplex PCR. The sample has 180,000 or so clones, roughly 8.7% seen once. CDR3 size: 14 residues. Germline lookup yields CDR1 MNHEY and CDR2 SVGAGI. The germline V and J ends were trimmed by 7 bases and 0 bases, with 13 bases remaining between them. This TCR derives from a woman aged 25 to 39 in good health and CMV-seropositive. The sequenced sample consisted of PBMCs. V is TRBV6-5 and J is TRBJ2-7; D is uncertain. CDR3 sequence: CASNLRPGSYEQYF. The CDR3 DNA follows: TGTGCCAGCAATTTACGGCCAGGCTCCTACGAGCAGTACTTC.